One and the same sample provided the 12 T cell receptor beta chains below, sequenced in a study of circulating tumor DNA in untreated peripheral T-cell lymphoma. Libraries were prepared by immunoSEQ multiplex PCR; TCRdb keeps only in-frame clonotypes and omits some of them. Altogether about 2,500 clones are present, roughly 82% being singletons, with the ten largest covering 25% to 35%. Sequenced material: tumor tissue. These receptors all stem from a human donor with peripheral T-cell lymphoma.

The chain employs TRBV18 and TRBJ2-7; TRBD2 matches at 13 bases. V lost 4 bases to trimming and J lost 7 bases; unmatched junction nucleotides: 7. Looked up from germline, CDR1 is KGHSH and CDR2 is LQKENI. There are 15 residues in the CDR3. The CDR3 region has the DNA TGTGCCAGCTCACAAACCGGGACTAGCGGGAATGAGCAGTACTTC. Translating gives CASSQTGTSGNEQYF.

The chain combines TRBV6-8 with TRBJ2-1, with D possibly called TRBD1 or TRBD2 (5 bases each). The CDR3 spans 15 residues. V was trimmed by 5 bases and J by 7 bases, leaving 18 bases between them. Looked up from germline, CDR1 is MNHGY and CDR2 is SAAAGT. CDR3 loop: CASSDAGAPSNEQFF. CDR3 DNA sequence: TGTGCCAGCAGTGATGCCGGGGCCCCAAGTAATGAGCAGTTCTTC.

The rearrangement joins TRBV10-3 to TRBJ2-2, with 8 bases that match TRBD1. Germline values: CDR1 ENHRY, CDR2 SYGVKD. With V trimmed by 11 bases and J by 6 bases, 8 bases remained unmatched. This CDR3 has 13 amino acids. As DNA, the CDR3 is TGTGCCTGCGGACAGGGCGGCGCCGGGGAGCTGTTTTTT. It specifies CACGQGGAGELFF.

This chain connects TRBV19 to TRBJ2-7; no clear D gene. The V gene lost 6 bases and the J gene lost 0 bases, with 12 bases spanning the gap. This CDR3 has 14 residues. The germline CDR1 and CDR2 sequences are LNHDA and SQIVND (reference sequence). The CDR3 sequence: CASSRTPLSYEQYF. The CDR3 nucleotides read TGTGCCAGTAGCAGGACCCCCCTCTCCTACGAGCAGTACTTC.

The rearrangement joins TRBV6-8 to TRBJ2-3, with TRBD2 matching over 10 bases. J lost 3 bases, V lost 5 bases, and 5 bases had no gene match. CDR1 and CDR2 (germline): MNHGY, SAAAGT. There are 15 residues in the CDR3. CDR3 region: CASSASSGGTDTQYF. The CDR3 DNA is TGTGCCAGCAGTGCGAGTAGCGGGGGGACAGATACGCAGTATTTT.

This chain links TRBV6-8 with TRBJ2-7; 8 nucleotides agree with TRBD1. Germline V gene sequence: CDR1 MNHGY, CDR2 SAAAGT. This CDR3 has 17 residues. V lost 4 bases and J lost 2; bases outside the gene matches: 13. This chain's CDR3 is CASSFLTGGQIPYEQYF. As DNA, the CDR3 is TGTGCCAGCAGTTTTTTAACAGGGGGACAAATACCCTACGAGCAGTACTTC.

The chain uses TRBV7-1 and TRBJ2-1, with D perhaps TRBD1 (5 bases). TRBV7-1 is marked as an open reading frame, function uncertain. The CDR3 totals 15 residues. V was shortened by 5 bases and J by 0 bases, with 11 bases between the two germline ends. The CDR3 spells CASSQDIDSYNEQFF. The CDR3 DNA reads TGTGCCAGCAGCCAGGACATAGACTCCTACAATGAGCAGTTCTTC.

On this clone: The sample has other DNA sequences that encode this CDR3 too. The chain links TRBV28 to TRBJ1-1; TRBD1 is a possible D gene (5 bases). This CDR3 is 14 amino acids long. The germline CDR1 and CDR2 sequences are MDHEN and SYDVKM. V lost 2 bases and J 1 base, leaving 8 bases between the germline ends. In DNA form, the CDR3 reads TGTGCCAGCAGTTTAGTGAGGGGGAACACTGAAGCTTTCTTT. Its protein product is CASSLVRGNTEAFF. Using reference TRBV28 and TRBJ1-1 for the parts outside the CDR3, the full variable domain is DVKVTQSSRYLVKRTGEKVFLECVQDMDHENMFWYRQDPGLGLRLIYFSYDVKMKEKGDIPEGYSVSREKKERFSLILESASTNQTSMYLCASSLVRGNTEAFFGQGTRLTVV.

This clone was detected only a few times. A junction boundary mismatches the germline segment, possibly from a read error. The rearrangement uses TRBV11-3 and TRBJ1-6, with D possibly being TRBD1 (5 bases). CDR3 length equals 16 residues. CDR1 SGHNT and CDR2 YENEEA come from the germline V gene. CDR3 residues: CASSSPEGLDNSPLHF. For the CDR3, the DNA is TGTGCTAGCAGCTCTCCGGAGGGGCTCGATAATTCACCCCTCCACTTT.

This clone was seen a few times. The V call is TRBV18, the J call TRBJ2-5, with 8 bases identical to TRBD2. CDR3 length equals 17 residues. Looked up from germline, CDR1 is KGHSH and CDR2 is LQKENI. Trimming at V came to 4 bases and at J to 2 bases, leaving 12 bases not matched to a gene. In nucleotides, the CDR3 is TGTGCCAGCTCACTATTTAATCCTAGCGGGTTACAAGAGACCCAGTACTTC. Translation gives CASSLFNPSGLQETQYF. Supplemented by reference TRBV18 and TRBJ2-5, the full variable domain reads NAGVMQNPRHLVRRRGQEARLRCSPMKGHSHVYWYRQLPEEGLKFMVYLQKENIIDESGMPKERFSAEFPKEGPSILRIQQVVRGDSAAYFCASSLFNPSGLQETQYFGPGTRLLVL.

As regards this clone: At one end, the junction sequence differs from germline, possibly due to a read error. CDR3 residues: CASSLEAPPYEQYF. In DNA form, the CDR3 reads TGTGCCAGCAGCTTGGAAGCGCCTCCCTACGAGCAGTACTTT. V and J are TRBV11-3 and TRBJ2-7; D gene ambiguous. Germline assignment: CDR1 SGHNT and CDR2 YENEEA. The CDR3 runs to 14 residues.

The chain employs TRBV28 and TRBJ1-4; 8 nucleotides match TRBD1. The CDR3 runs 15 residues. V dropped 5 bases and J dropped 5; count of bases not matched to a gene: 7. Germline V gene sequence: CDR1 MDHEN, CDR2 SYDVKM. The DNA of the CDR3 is TGTGCCAGCAGTGTCAGACAGGGGTGGAATGAAAAACTGTTTTTT. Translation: CASSVRQGWNEKLFF.